The entry below describes one TCR beta chain. The sequenced patients had an expansion of CD8+CD57+ cells seen by flow cytometry. Severe acquired aplastic anemia was diagnosed in all patients. Trimming shortened V by 4 bases and J by 3 bases, and 11 bases separated the two germline ends. This CDR3 has 14 amino acids. CDR1 SNHLY and CDR2 FYNNEI come from the germline V gene. TCR beta VDJ and CDR3 profiling used genomic DNA as template. MiXCR was run by TCRdb on the reads, yielding one entry per CDR3 protein. Counted here are 260,000 or so distinct CDR3 sequences, around 82% occurring once; the ten biggest clones make up approximately 40%. The entry originates in a study of CD8+CD57+ T cells in acquired aplastic anemia.

The chain links TRBV2 to TRBJ2-3, with D possibly called TRBD1 or TRBD2 (5 bases each). Specimen: sorted CD4+, CD8+, or CD8+CD57+ T cells (not recorded which) from PBMCs. This TCR derives from a human donor with aplastic anemia. CDR3 in DNA: TGTGCCAGCAGTGGAGAGGGGATGACAGATACGCAGTATTTT. The encoded protein is CASSGEGMTDTQYF.